The 11 T cell receptor beta chains in this list originate from one sample, sequenced in a study of shared clonotypes between healthy human individuals. Some clones are missing from TCRdb's copy, which holds only in-frame ones; the method was immunoSEQ multiplex PCR. The repertoire includes roughly 550,000 clones, just under 97% of them detected once, and 0.095% to 0.12% sits in the top ten. Selected positively for CCR7 and CD45RO-negative, naive CD8 cells excluded terminally differentiated effector memory CD45RA+ cells. Material for sequencing was naive CD8+ T cells sorted from blood. The origin of the receptors is a woman in her twenties or thirties in good health.

V is TRBV5-1 and J is TRBJ2-7; D may match TRBD1 or TRBD2 (6 bases each). V shed 0 bases and J shed 4 bases, with 14 bases lying between them. Germline V gene lookup returns CDR1 SGHRS and CDR2 YFSETQ. The CDR3 contains 15 residues. The CDR3 DNA sequence: TGCGCCAGCAGCTTGGAGGGGGGCAATATGTACGAGCAGTACTTC. As protein: CASSLEGGNMYEQYF.

The CDR3 reads CASSPGTGGSNQPQHF. For the CDR3, the DNA is TGTGCCAGCAGCCCGGGGACAGGGGGGAGTAATCAGCCCCAGCATTTT. This chain uses TRBV7-2 with TRBJ1-5; TRBD1 agrees at 11 bases. J gave up 4 bases and V 5 bases, and 7 bases lay outside the gene matches. Germline V gene sequence: CDR1 SGHTA, CDR2 FQGNSA. The CDR3 contains 16 residues. The full variable domain, completed using reference TRBV7-2 and TRBJ1-5, is GAGVSQSPSNKVTEKGKDVELRCDPISGHTALYWYRQSLGQGLEFLIYFQGNSAPDKSGLPSDRFSAERTGGSVSTLTIQRTQQEDSAVYLCASSPGTGGSNQPQHFGDGTRLSIL.

The chain employs TRBV29-1 and TRBJ1-1; D is unclear. Per the germline V gene, CDR1 is SQVTM and CDR2 is ANQGSEA. The CDR3 extends over 14 amino acids. V was trimmed by 4 bases and J by 0 bases, leaving 12 bases between them. CDR3 sequence: CSVAQAYMNTEAFF. The CDR3 DNA reads TGCAGCGTTGCGCAGGCTTACATGAACACTGAAGCTTTCTTT.

In nucleotides, the CDR3 is TGTGCCAGCAGCTTAGACTACCGCGGGAGGGCCTCTTTCCACGAGCAGTACTTC. Amino acid sequence: CASSLDYRGRASFHEQYF. The chain is built from TRBV7-6 and TRBJ2-7; TRBD2 matches 9 bases. Per the germline V gene, CDR1 is SGHVS and CDR2 is FNYEAQ. This CDR3 comprises 18 residues. J gave up 5 bases and V 1 base, and 15 bases lay outside the gene matches.

With respect to this clone: Other DNA variants within this sample encode the same CDR3. The gene calls are TRBV5-1 and TRBJ1-5; D ambiguous. The length of the CDR3 is 13 residues. Trimming cost V 0 bases and J 7 bases, with 8 bases left between them. The germline V gene encodes CDR1 SGHRS and CDR2 YFSETQ. CDR3 nucleotides: TGCGCCAGCAGCTTGGGGGGTGGCCAGCCCCAGCATTTT. Translating gives CASSLGGGQPQHF.

V usage is TRBV23-1 and J usage is TRBJ1-2; D is unresolved. TRBV23-1 is known as an ORF, though its function is uncertain. The CDR3 has 12 residues. The V end was cut by 5 bases, the J end by 4 bases, with 8 bases between. CDR3 DNA: TGCGCCAGCAGTACCCGATCCTATGGCTACACCTTC. As protein: CASSTRSYGYTF.

This chain links TRBV27 with TRBJ2-7; D is uncertain. The V end lost 5 bases, the J end lost 2 bases, and 16 bases lay between the germline ends. This CDR3 has 15 residues. In germline, CDR1 is MNHEY, CDR2 SMNVEV (reference sequence). CDR3 nucleotides: TGTGCCAGCAGTCCCATCCAGGTGAGGCCCTACGAGCAGTACTTC. This encodes CASSPIQVRPYEQYF.

This clone was detected only once. The rearrangement joins TRBV27 to TRBJ1-2, with D possibly being TRBD1 (6 bases). V dropped 0 bases and J dropped 3 bases, with 11 bases sitting between them. Germline loops: CDR1 MNHEY, CDR2 SMNVEV (reference sequence). The CDR3 covers 15 residues. CDR3 region: CASSLSQDRDYGYTF. The CDR3 DNA is TGTGCCAGCAGTTTATCGCAGGACAGAGACTATGGCTACACCTTC.

A single count supports this clone. The rearrangement uses TRBV11-2 and TRBJ1-6; no clear D. The germline V gene encodes CDR1 SGHAT and CDR2 FQNNGV. The CDR3 length is 14 residues. V was cut by 4 bases and J by 10 bases, with 14 bases left in between. The CDR3 nucleotides are TGTGCCAGCAGCTACTCAGGAAAAGGCTCACCCCTCCACTTT. Protein sequence: CASSYSGKGSPLHF.

This chain uses TRBV19 with TRBJ2-6; D remains unclear. The CDR3 sequence is 15 residues long. Per the germline V gene, CDR1 is LNHDA and CDR2 is SQIVND (reference sequence). Trimming removed 6 bases from V and 0 bases from J, with 9 bases in between. In nucleotides, the CDR3 is TGTGCCAGTAGGGGCACGGGCTCTGGGGCCAACGTCCTGACTTTC. This encodes CASRGTGSGANVLTF.

The gene calls are TRBV2 and TRBJ2-1, with no clear D. Trimming removed 6 bases from V and 5 bases from J, with 17 bases in between. CDR3 length equals 15 residues. Germline values: CDR1 SNHLY, CDR2 FYNNEI. The CDR3 DNA sequence: TGTGCCAGCAGCAATTTTCCCGTCACTGACAATGAGCAGTTCTTC. This encodes CASSNFPVTDNEQFF.